This T cell receptor (beta chain) stems from a study of cytomegalovirus exposure and HLA in healthy donors. Primers included in the PCR were 60 Vbeta and 13 Jbeta primers. The table came from immunoSEQ multiplex PCR; TCRdb's copy has only in-frame clones and leaves some out. The repertoire holds tens of thousands of clones, around 76% seen once, with around 6% in the top ten. This clone has only one observation. What it binds is unknown. Study outcomes and limitations: According to a later analysis, donors in an Asian-associated ancestry cluster reportedly had fewer N-insertions than the approximately 720-donor mean. Some TCR beta chains (more than 150 of them) were listed as cytomegalovirus-associated.

Sequences were obtained from PBMCs. This sequence originates from a man aged 45-60 years in good health and CMV-seronegative.

The chain's CDR3 is CASSEFEGRATDTQYF. CDR3 nucleotides: TGTGCCAGCAGTGAATTTGAAGGGAGAGCCACAGATACGCAGTATTTT. The gene calls are TRBV25-1 and TRBJ2-3; TRBD2 is a possible D gene (5 bases). Germline V gene data show CDR1 as MGHDK and CDR2 as SYGVNS. CDR3 length equals 16 residues. Between the trimmed V and J ends, which lost 1 base and 2 bases, there was a span of 13 bases.